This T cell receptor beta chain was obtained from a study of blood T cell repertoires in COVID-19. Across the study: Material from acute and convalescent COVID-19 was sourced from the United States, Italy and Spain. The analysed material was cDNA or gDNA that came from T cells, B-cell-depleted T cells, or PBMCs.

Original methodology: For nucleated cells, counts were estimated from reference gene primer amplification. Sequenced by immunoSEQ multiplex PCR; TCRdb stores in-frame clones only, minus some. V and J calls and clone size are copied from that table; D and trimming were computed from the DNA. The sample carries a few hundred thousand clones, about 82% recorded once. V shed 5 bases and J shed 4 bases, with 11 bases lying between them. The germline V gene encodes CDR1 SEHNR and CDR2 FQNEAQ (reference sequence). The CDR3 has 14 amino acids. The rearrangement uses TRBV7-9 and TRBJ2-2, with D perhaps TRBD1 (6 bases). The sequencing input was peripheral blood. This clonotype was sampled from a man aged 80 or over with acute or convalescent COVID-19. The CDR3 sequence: CASSVQGPTGELFF. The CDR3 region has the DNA TGTGCCAGCAGCGTACAGGGTCCCACCGGGGAGCTGTTTTTT.